A single sample is the source of the 8 T cell receptor beta chains below, sequenced in a study of shared clonotypes between healthy human individuals. The data were produced by immunoSEQ multiplex PCR, yet TCRdb's version contains in-frame clones alone and is incomplete. The sample includes around 1.6 million clones, approximately 98% of them seen just once. The sequencing sample was made of naive CD4+ T cells sorted from blood. This sample's subset: CD45RA+ positively selected. These receptors all stem from a man aged 25-45 years in good health.

This sequence joins TRBV28 and TRBJ1-5; D is possibly TRBD1 (5 bases). Trimming removed 3 bases at V and 3 bases at J, with 6 bases between. The germline V gene encodes CDR1 MDHEN and CDR2 SYDVKM. The CDR3 has 13 amino acids. CDR3 sequence: CASSLGHNQPQHF. The DNA for the CDR3 is TGTGCCAGCAGTTTGGGGCACAATCAGCCCCAGCATTTT. Variable domain in full (rest from reference TRBV28 and TRBJ1-5): DVKVTQSSRYLVKRTGEKVFLECVQDMDHENMFWYRQDPGLGLRLIYFSYDVKMKEKGDIPEGYSVSREKKERFSLILESASTNQTSMYLCASSLGHNQPQHFGDGTRLSIL.

The rearrangement joins TRBV30 to TRBJ2-1; TRBD2 matches 7 bases. CDR3 length equals 12 residues. With V trimmed by 5 bases and J by 11 bases, 9 bases remained unmatched. Germline V gene lookup returns CDR1 GTSNPN and CDR2 SVGIG (reference sequence). The chain's CDR3 is CAWQAAGWKQFF. The DNA of the CDR3 is TGTGCCTGGCAGGCAGCGGGATGGAAGCAGTTCTTC.

This chain joins TRBV28 and TRBJ2-3; either TRBD1 or TRBD2 may fit D (6 bases each). Germline lookup yields CDR1 MDHEN and CDR2 SYDVKM. V was clipped by 6 bases and J by 6 bases, with 10 bases between them. The CDR3 length is 12 residues. The CDR3 DNA is TGTGCCAGCAGGGGGGGCGGGGATACGCAGTATTTT. As protein: CASRGGGDTQYF.

About this clone itself: Other DNA variants within this sample encode the same CDR3. This chain joins TRBV29-1 and TRBJ1-2, with D perhaps TRBD1 (5 bases). Germline CDR1 and CDR2: SQVTM and ANQGSEA. Between the trimmed V and J ends, which lost 4 bases and 6 bases, there was a span of 6 bases. The CDR3 has 10 residues. In DNA, the CDR3 is TGCAGCGTTGTGGGGGATGGCTACACCTTC. Amino acids: CSVVGDGYTF.

In DNA form, the CDR3 reads TGTGCCAGCAGCGGGTATGGGGTCAATGAGCAGTTCTTC. This sequence encodes CASSGYGVNEQFF. This chain uses TRBV2 with TRBJ2-1, with D unclear. CDR1 is SNHLY and CDR2 is FYNNEI in the germline V gene. The V gene lost 6 bases and the J gene lost 6 bases, with 12 bases spanning the gap. The CDR3 length is 13 residues.

The DNA for the CDR3 is TGTGCCAGCAGCCCATGGGGCCAGGGCGGGGAGCTGTTTTTT. Translated: CASSPWGQGGELFF. V is TRBV6-5 and J is TRBJ2-2, with TRBD1 as a possible D gene (5 bases). The V end lost 6 bases, the J end lost 7 bases, and 15 bases lay between the germline ends. CDR3 length: 14 residues. Germline lookup yields CDR1 MNHEY and CDR2 SVGAGI.

V and J are TRBV7-9 and TRBJ2-2; no reliable D call. The CDR3 is made up of 13 amino acids. Germline CDR1 and CDR2: SEHNR and FQNEAQ (reference sequence). Deletions cut 2 bases from V and 6 bases from J, with 7 bases between. CDR3 DNA sequence: TGTGCCAGCAGCTTAAGATTTGCCGGGGAGCTGTTTTTT. It codes for CASSLRFAGELFF.

This chain connects TRBV19 to TRBJ1-1; D is undetermined. CDR1 and CDR2 (germline): LNHDA, SQIVND (reference sequence). Trimming took 3 bases from V and 5 from J, leaving 10 bases between them. There are 13 residues in the CDR3. CDR3 protein: CASSIAGGTEAFF. The CDR3 DNA reads as TGTGCCAGTAGTATCGCAGGTGGAACTGAAGCTTTCTTT. The full variable domain, its missing parts supplied by reference TRBV19 and TRBJ1-1, is DGGITQSPKYLFRKEGQNVTLSCEQNLNHDAMYWYRQDPGQGLRLIYYSQIVNDFQKGDIAEGYSVSREKKESFPLTVTSAQKNPTAFYLCASSIAGGTEAFFGQGTRLTVV.